The 32 T cell receptor beta chains below come from one sample, sequenced in a study of identical twins. MiXCR, applied by TCRdb to the 5' RACE reads, yields one record per CDR3 protein. Here the sample spans hundreds of thousands of distinct CDR3 sequences, 15% to 20% being singletons. These same data were also listed under a study on T cells expressing NK-cell markers.

What was sequenced was PBMCs. All receptors come from a woman aged 18-29 years in good health.

This clonotype was detected only a few times. This chain links TRBV12-3 or TRBV12-4 with TRBJ1-3, with D unresolved. The CDR3 loop spans 12 amino acids. Trimming took off 6 bases at V and 7 bases at J, with 10 bases between the two ends. The DNA for the CDR3 is TGTGCCAGCAGACTATCCCCGAACACCATATATTTT. As protein: CASRLSPNTIYF.

The table lists this clonotype with a few counts. The genes are TRBV20-1 and TRBJ1-1; D not resolved. CDR1 DFQATT and CDR2 SNEGSKA come from the germline V gene (reference sequence). With 4 bases removed from V and 6 bases from J, the gap between germline ends came to 12 bases. The CDR3 contains 12 residues. The CDR3 region is CSAKGSGSEAFF. The CDR3 bases are TGCAGTGCTAAGGGTAGTGGGTCTGAAGCTTTCTTT.

V usage is TRBV7-9 and J usage is TRBJ1-1; D is perhaps TRBD1 (5 bases). Germline V gene data show CDR1 as SEHNR and CDR2 as FQNEAQ (reference sequence). V was cut by 6 bases and J by 6 bases, with 17 bases left in between. The CDR3 consists of 14 residues. For the CDR3, the DNA is TGTGCCAGCAGTTCAAGGACCCGAGGGGCTGAAGCTTTCTTT. Translating it yields CASSSRTRGAEAFF.

In its sample, this clonotype was seen a few times. V and J are TRBV6-5 and TRBJ2-7, with D perhaps TRBD2 (6 bases). Germline values: CDR1 MNHEY, CDR2 SVGAGI. This CDR3 has 16 amino acids. The V gene lost 0 bases and the J gene lost 7 bases, with 19 bases spanning the gap. This chain's CDR3 is CASSYSEGTDRQEQYF. In nucleotides, the CDR3 is TGTGCCAGCAGTTACTCGGAAGGGACTGATCGGCAGGAGCAGTACTTC.

The chain combines TRBV29-1 with TRBJ2-7; D could derive from TRBD1 or TRBD2 (5 bases each). Trimming stripped 6 bases from V and 7 bases from J, with 13 bases between. The CDR3 covers 11 residues. Germline CDR1 reads SQVTM; CDR2 reads ANQGSEA. The CDR3 region is CSVRGSGEQYF. CDR3 coding DNA: TGCAGCGTGAGGGGTAGTGGGGAGCAGTACTTC.

This clonotype was counted once. V usage is TRBV7-2 and J usage is TRBJ2-7, with unresolved D. CDR1 and CDR2 from the germline V gene are SGHTA and FQGNSA. The V end lost 5 bases, the J end lost 2 bases, and 13 bases lay between the germline ends. This CDR3 has 14 residues. CDR3 nucleotides: TGTGCCAGCAGCGCCGACCTGGGCCCCTACGAGCAGTACTTC. It yields the protein CASSADLGPYEQYF.

The rearrangement uses TRBV10-3 and TRBJ2-1; D is unresolved. The V gene's germline CDR1 is ENHRY and CDR2 SYGVKD. This CDR3 comprises 12 residues. The ends were cut back, 8 bases at V and 3 bases at J, with 8 bases in the middle. DNA for the CDR3: TGTGCCATCGGGCCCGACTACAATGAGCAGTTCTTC. Translation gives CAIGPDYNEQFF.

V is TRBV5-1 and J is TRBJ2-3; 8 bases match TRBD2. From germline, CDR1 is SGHRS and CDR2 YFSETQ. This CDR3 comprises 16 residues. J lost 2 bases, V lost 1 base, and 6 bases had no gene match. CDR3 sequence (DNA): TGCGCCAGCAGCTTGCGGGCTAGCGGGTACACAGATACGCAGTATTTT. It codes for CASSLRASGYTDTQYF.

The DNA of the CDR3 is TGTGCCAGCAGCCAGGGTGGTCTGCCCCAGCATTTT. Translating gives CASSQGGLPQHF. The J gene is TRBJ1-5, the V gene TRBV27; possibly TRBD1 for D (5 bases). The CDR3 is made up of 12 amino acids. V shed 6 bases and J shed 9 bases, with 12 bases lying between them. The V gene's germline CDR1 is MNHEY and CDR2 SMNVEV (reference sequence).

The J gene is TRBJ2-2, the V gene TRBV20-1, with D hard to call. The CDR3 consists of 14 residues. CDR1 is DFQATT, CDR2 SNEGSKA, per germline (reference sequence). V lost 6 bases, J lost 7 bases, and 18 bases lay in between. CDR3 DNA: TGCAGTGCCTCCAATCGACTGACGGGCGGGGAGCTGTTTTTT. This codes for CSASNRLTGGELFF.

The chain combines TRBV29-1 with TRBJ1-2, with 9 bases that match TRBD1. The CDR3 has 17 residues. With 4 bases clipped from V and 3 bases from J, the junction kept 15 bases outside the gene matches. Germline values: CDR1 SQVTM, CDR2 ANQGSEA. Written as DNA, the CDR3 is TGCAGCGTTGCGACAGGGGGAGTCGGGGAGGAATACTATGGCTACACCTTC. It encodes CSVATGGVGEEYYGYTF. Complete variable domain (other parts from reference TRBV29-1 and TRBJ1-2): SAVISQKPSRDICQRGTSLTIQCQVDSQVTMMFWYRQQPGQSLTLIATANQGSEATYESGFVIDKFPISRPNLTFSTLTVSNMSPEDSSIYLCSVATGGVGEEYYGYTFGSGTRLTVV.

The J gene is TRBJ2-1, the V gene TRBV27; a weak D match, TRBD2 (6 bases). The CDR3 totals 16 residues. Per germline, CDR1 MNHEY and CDR2 SMNVEV (reference sequence). V dropped 6 bases and J dropped 6 bases, with 21 bases sitting between them. CDR3 loop: CASSTLGDSGSNEQFF. Written as DNA, the CDR3 is TGTGCCAGCAGCACCCTAGGGGATAGCGGCAGCAATGAGCAGTTCTTC.

This clonotype has more than one count but fewer than ten. V gene TRBV29-1 combines with J gene TRBJ2-3, with 8 bases lining up with TRBD2. The CDR3 has 14 residues. Trimming at V came to 4 bases and at J to 5 bases, leaving 8 bases not matched to a gene. CDR1 and CDR2 from the germline V gene are SQVTM and ANQGSEA. The CDR3 loop reads CSVVERGRGDTQYF. As DNA, the CDR3 is TGCAGCGTTGTTGAGCGGGGGCGAGGAGATACGCAGTATTTT.

This clonotype was found many times. The V call is TRBV29-1, the J call TRBJ1-2, with D maybe TRBD1 (6 bases). V lost 3 bases to trimming and J lost 5 bases, with 10 bases between them. CDR3 length: 12 amino acids. Germline CDR1 reads SQVTM; CDR2 reads ANQGSEA. CDR3: CSVEKGEYGYTF. The CDR3 DNA reads as TGCAGCGTTGAGAAGGGGGAGTATGGCTACACCTTC.

This clonotype was seen a few times. J is TRBJ1-2 and V is TRBV7-2; no reliable D call. The V end lost 5 bases, the J end lost 5 bases, and 18 bases lay between the germline ends. The CDR3 contains 15 residues. Germline V gene sequence: CDR1 SGHTA, CDR2 FQGNSA. The CDR3 DNA reads as TGTGCCAGCAGCCCTCGATCCTCTAGGGAATATGGCTACACCTTC. This codes for CASSPRSSREYGYTF.

The chain links TRBV5-1 to TRBJ2-1; TRBD2 matches 14 bases. The CDR3 loop spans 16 amino acids. CDR1 is SGHRS, CDR2 YFSETQ, per germline. With V trimmed by 0 bases and J by 6 bases, 2 bases remained unmatched. The CDR3 sequence: CASSLGTSGGLNEQFF. CDR3 coding DNA: TGCGCCAGCAGCTTGGGGACTAGCGGGGGGCTCAATGAGCAGTTCTTC.

This clonotype was counted a few times. This chain uses TRBV9 with TRBJ2-1, with TRBD2 matching over 7 bases. There are 16 residues in the CDR3. Looked up from germline, CDR1 is SGDLS and CDR2 is YYNGEE. The J segment lost 8 bases and the V segment lost 0 bases, leaving 11 bases of the junction unmatched. The CDR3 loop reads CASSVALGTMLYEQFF. CDR3 nucleotides: TGTGCCAGCAGCGTAGCTTTAGGGACTATGCTTTATGAGCAGTTCTTC.

V and J are TRBV7-9 and TRBJ2-3; 9 bases agree with TRBD1. Germline CDR1 and CDR2: SEHNR and FQNEAQ (reference sequence). The CDR3 contains 15 residues. The V segment lost 5 bases and the J segment 6 bases; nucleotides outside the gene matches: 9. The CDR3 sequence: CASSSTGGVKDTQYF. DNA for the CDR3: TGTGCCAGCAGCAGTACAGGGGGCGTTAAGGATACGCAGTATTTT. The complete variable domain, with remaining parts taken from reference TRBV7-9 and TRBJ2-3, reads DTGVSQNPRHKITKRGQNVTFRCDPISEHNRLYWYRQTLGQGPEFLTYFQNEAQLEKSRLLSDRFSAERPKGSFSTLEIQRTEQGDSAMYLCASSSTGGVKDTQYFGPGTRLTVL.

This clonotype has at least ten counts. The CDR3 bases are TGCGCCAGCAGCTTGGGACAGGGGAAAGCCTACGAGCAGTACTTC. Translating it yields CASSLGQGKAYEQYF. This chain uses TRBV5-1 with TRBJ2-7; 8 bases align to TRBD1. The CDR3 runs 15 residues. V was pared by 0 bases and J by 2 bases, with 4 bases of the junction left unmatched. Looked up from germline, CDR1 is SGHRS and CDR2 is YFSETQ.

The chain couples TRBV7-8 to TRBJ2-3; the D is unclear. CDR1 is SGHVS, CDR2 FQNEAQ, per germline. Trimming stripped 1 base from V and 2 bases from J, with 13 bases between. CDR3 length: 16 residues. This CDR3 is CASSLGIGPDTDTQYF. The CDR3 DNA sequence: TGTGCCAGCAGCTTAGGGATCGGCCCTGACACAGATACGCAGTATTTT.

This clonotype appeared a few times. The chain links TRBV10-3 to TRBJ2-5; D possibly corresponds to TRBD1 (6 bases). V lost 6 bases, J lost 0 bases, and 11 bases lay in between. Germline CDR1 and CDR2: ENHRY and SYGVKD. This CDR3 region has 14 residues. CDR3 coding DNA: TGTGCCATCAGACAGGGACGAGACCAAGAGACCCAGTACTTC. Translated: CAIRQGRDQETQYF.

This clonotype was detected ten times or more. The V and J genes are TRBV29-1 and TRBJ1-1; 11 positions agree with TRBD1. Germline trimming cut 6 bases from V and 5 bases from J; bases unmatched to any gene: 5. CDR3 size: 13 residues. The germline V gene has CDR1 SQVTM and CDR2 ANQGSEA. CDR3 DNA: TGCAGCGTCGGGGGACAGGGGGGAACTGAAGCTTTCTTT. Encoded protein: CSVGGQGGTEAFF.

The V gene is TRBV6-1, the J gene TRBJ2-7; D may correspond to TRBD1 or TRBD2 (7 bases each). Germline CDR1 and CDR2: MNHNS and SASEGT. Trimming took off 5 bases at V and 1 base at J, with 12 bases between the two ends. CDR3 size: 14 residues. The CDR3 DNA is TGTGCCAGCAGTCGGGGGGACAGTTCCTACGAGCAGTACTTC. This codes for CASSRGDSSYEQYF.

The J gene is TRBJ1-1, the V gene TRBV10-3; D call uncertain. The germline gives CDR1 ENHRY, CDR2 SYGVKD. The CDR3 covers 14 residues. V lost 0 bases and J 11 bases, leaving 16 bases between the germline ends. The CDR3, as DNA: TGTGCCATCAGTGAGTCGAAACAGTCTATGTCGGCTTTCTTT. Protein product: CAISESKQSMSAFF.

This clonotype was seen at least ten times. Relative to the germline gene, one junction end is altered; a read error may explain this. As DNA, the CDR3 is TGCGCCAGCAGCTTGAAGTTCACAGATACGCAGTATTTT. This translates into CASSLKFTDTQYF. The V and J genes are TRBV7-2 and TRBJ2-3, with no clear D. There are 13 residues in the CDR3. Germline V gene lookup returns CDR1 SGHTA and CDR2 FQGNSA. The complete variable domain, with remaining parts taken from reference TRBV7-2 and TRBJ2-3, reads GAGVSQSPSNKVTEKGKDVELRCDPISGHTALYWYRQSLGQGLEFLIYFQGNSAPDKSGLPSDRFSAERTGGSVSTLTIQRTQQEDSAVYLCASSLKFTDTQYFGPGTRLTVL.

This clonotype has more than one count but fewer than ten. The chain employs TRBV5-1 and TRBJ1-5; possible D gene TRBD1, 5 bases. Germline assignment: CDR1 SGHRS and CDR2 YFSETQ. CDR3 length: 12 residues. V dropped 5 bases and J dropped 6 bases, with 9 bases sitting between them. CDR3 region: CASRGERQPQHF. The CDR3 DNA reads TGCGCCAGCAGGGGGGAACGTCAGCCCCAGCATTTT.

This clonotype has more than one count but fewer than ten. The genes are TRBV10-1 and TRBJ2-3, with TRBD2 matching 10 bases. V shed 5 bases, J shed 2 bases, and the junction held 7 bases outside the gene matches. The germline V gene has CDR1 WNHNN and CDR2 SYGVQD (reference sequence). CDR3 length equals 16 residues. The CDR3 reads CASSFALAGNTDTQYF. The CDR3 DNA sequence: TGCGCCAGCAGTTTCGCACTAGCGGGGAACACAGATACGCAGTATTTT.

The table lists this clonotype with a few counts. One end of the junction is discordant with germline, which a read error may explain. The V gene is TRBV12-3 or TRBV12-4, the J gene TRBJ2-2, with D unclear. CDR3 size: 15 residues. CDR3 nucleotides: TGTGCCAGCAGGTTAGCCGAGTCCGGCACCGGGGAGCTGTTTTTT. Protein: CASRLAESGTGELFF.

The chain uses TRBV5-1 and TRBJ2-5, with D tentatively TRBD1 (5 bases). CDR3 length equals 13 residues. Germline loops: CDR1 SGHRS, CDR2 YFSETQ. The ends were cut back, 3 bases at V and 4 bases at J, with 10 bases in the middle. The CDR3 loop reads CASSSSQGETQYF. The CDR3 DNA reads as TGCGCCAGCAGCTCCTCCCAGGGAGAGACCCAGTACTTC.

The rearrangement joins TRBV12-3 or TRBV12-4 to TRBJ2-5; no clear D. The length of the CDR3 is 13 residues. Deletions cut 7 bases from V and 3 bases from J, with 12 bases between. CDR3 DNA: TGTGCCAGCAACCTTGACGGAAAAGAGACCCAGTACTTC. Translating gives CASNLDGKETQYF.

The sample holds a few counts of this clonotype. This rearrangement joins TRBV12-3 or TRBV12-4 to TRBJ2-5; no definite D call. The CDR3 spans 13 residues. Trimming left V 3 bases short and J 1 base short, with 6 bases between. The CDR3 DNA reads as TGTGCCAGCAGTTTCAGTGTCCAAGAGACCCAGTACTTC. This gives the protein CASSFSVQETQYF.

This clonotype has a handful of counts. The chain uses TRBV5-1 and TRBJ2-7; 7 bases fit TRBD2. CDR1 is SGHRS, CDR2 YFSETQ, per germline. The CDR3 is 15 amino acids. The junction had 8 bases not matched to a gene; V was cut back by 3 bases and J by 2 bases. The CDR3 nucleotides read TGCGCCAGCAGCTACCAAGCGGGGCCTACCTACGAGCAGTACTTC. As protein: CASSYQAGPTYEQYF. Full variable domain (outside the CDR3, taken from reference TRBV5-1 and TRBJ2-7): KAGVTQTPRYLIKTRGQQVTLSCSPISGHRSVSWYQQTPGQGLQFLFEYFSETQRNKGNFPGRFSGRQFSNSRSEMNVSTLELGDSALYLCASSYQAGPTYEQYFGPGTRLTVT.